Here is one TCR beta chain with its context. Assay used: immunoSEQ multiplex PCR; TCRdb lists only in-frame clones, some missing. The sample lists 90,000 or so clones; around nine tenths were seen once. From germline, CDR1 is LNHDA and CDR2 SQIVND (reference sequence). The V end lost 5 bases, the J end lost 10 bases, and 14 bases lay between the germline ends. The CDR3 is made up of 13 amino acids. The sample belongs to a study of blood T cell repertoires in COVID-19. The specimen was peripheral blood. The chain joins TRBV19 to TRBJ1-4, with a tentative D call TRBD1 (6 bases). The clonotype was recovered from a man older than 75 with active or convalescent COVID-19. CDR3 amino acids: CASSPRTAGKLFF. The CDR3 nucleotides are TGTGCCAGTAGTCCTCGGACAGCTGGAAAACTGTTTTTT.